The clone carrying this T cell receptor beta chain was seen a handful of times. Measured with immunoSEQ multiplex PCR; TCRdb has only the in-frame clones, and not every one. Of 250,000 or so clones listed, around 84% were seen once; the top ten hold approximately 5.1%. These data are taken from a study of blood T cell repertoires in COVID-19. On the study more broadly: PBMCs, B-cell-depleted T cells, or T cells provided the cDNA or gDNA that made up the material.

The V and J ends lost 6 bases and 5 bases, in that order; junction bases with no gene match: 3. Germline values: CDR1 LNHDA, CDR2 SQIVND (reference sequence). The CDR3 extends over 13 amino acids. Material for sequencing was peripheral blood. The genes are TRBV19 and TRBJ2-2; 7 bases fit TRBD1. The TCR comes from a woman aged 55-70 years with COVID-19, enrolled during active disease. CDR3 residues: CASSPGQTGELFF. In DNA, the CDR3 is TGTGCCAGTAGCCCGGGACAGACCGGGGAGCTGTTTTTT. The variable domain in full, with the rest retrieved from reference TRBV19 and TRBJ2-2, is DGGITQSPKYLFRKEGQNVTLSCEQNLNHDAMYWYRQDPGQGLRLIYYSQIVNDFQKGDIAEGYSVSREKKESFPLTVTSAQKNPTAFYLCASSPGQTGELFFGEGSRLTVL.